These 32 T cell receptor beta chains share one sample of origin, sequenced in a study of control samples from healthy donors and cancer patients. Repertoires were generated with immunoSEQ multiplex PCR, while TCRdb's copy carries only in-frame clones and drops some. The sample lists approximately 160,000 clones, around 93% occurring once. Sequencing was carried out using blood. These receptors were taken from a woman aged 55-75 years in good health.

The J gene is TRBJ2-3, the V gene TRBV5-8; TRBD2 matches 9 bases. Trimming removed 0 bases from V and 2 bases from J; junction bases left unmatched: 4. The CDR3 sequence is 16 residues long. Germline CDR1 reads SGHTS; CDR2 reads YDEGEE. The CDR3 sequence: CASSLGSGGNTDTQYF. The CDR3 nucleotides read TGTGCCAGCAGCTTGGGTAGCGGGGGAAACACAGATACGCAGTATTTT.

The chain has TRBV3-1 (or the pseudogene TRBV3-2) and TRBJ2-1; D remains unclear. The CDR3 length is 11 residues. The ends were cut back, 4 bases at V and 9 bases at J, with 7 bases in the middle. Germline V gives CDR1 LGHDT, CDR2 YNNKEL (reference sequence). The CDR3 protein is CASSLGSEQFF. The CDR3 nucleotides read TGTGCCAGCAGCCTAGGTAGTGAGCAGTTCTTC.

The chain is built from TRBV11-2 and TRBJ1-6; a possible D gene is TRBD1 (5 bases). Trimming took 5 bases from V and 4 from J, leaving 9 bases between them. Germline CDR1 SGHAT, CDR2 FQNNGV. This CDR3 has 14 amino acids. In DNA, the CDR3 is TGTGCCAGCAGCAGGGACGGGTATAATTCACCCCTCCACTTT. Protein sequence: CASSRDGYNSPLHF.

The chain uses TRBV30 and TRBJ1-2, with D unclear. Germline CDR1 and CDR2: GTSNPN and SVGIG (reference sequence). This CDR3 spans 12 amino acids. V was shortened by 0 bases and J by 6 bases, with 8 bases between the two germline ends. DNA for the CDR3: TGTGCCTGGAGTGTCACTCCGGATGGCTACACCTTC. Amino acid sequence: CAWSVTPDGYTF. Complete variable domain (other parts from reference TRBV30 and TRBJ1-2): SQTIHQWPATLVQPVGSPLSLECTVEGTSNPNLYWYRQAAGRGLQLLFYSVGIGQISSEVPQNLSASRPQDRQFILSSKKLLLSDSGFYLCAWSVTPDGYTFGSGTRLTVV.

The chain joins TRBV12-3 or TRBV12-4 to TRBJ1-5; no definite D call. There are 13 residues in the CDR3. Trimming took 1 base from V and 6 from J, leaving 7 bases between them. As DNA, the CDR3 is TGTGCCAGCAGTTTAGGGGGAATTCAGCCCCAGCATTTT. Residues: CASSLGGIQPQHF.

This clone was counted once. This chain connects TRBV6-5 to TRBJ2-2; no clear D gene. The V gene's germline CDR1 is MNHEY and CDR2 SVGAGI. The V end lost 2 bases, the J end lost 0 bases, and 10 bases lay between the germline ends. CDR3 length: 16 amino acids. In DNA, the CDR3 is TGTGCCAGCAGTTACAGTAGGCAGACGAACACCGGGGAGCTGTTTTTT. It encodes CASSYSRQTNTGELFF.

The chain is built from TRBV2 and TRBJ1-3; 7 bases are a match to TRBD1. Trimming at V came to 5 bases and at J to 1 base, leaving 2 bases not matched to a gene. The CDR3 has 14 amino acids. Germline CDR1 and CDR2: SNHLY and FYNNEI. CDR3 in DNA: TGTGCCAGCAGTTACAGGGGTTCTGGAAACACCATATATTTT. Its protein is CASSYRGSGNTIYF.

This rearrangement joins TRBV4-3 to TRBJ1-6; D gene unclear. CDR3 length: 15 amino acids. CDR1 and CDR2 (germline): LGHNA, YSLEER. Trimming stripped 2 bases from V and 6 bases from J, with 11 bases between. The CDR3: CASSQTRTPNSPLHF. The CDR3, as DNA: TGCGCCAGCAGCCAAACTCGGACCCCTAATTCACCCCTCCACTTT.

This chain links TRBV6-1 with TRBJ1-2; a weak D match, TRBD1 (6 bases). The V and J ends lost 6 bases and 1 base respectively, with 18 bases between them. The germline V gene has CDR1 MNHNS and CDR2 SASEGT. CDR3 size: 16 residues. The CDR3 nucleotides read TGTGCCAGCAGCGAAACGACAGGAACTATTAACTATGGCTACACCTTC. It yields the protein CASSETTGTINYGYTF.

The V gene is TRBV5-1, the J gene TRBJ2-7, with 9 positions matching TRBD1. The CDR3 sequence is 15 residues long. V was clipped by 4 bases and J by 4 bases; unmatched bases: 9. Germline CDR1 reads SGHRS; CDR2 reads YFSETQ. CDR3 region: CASSPGTGFLYEQYF. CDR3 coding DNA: TGCGCCAGCAGCCCCGGGACAGGGTTTTTGTACGAGCAGTACTTC.

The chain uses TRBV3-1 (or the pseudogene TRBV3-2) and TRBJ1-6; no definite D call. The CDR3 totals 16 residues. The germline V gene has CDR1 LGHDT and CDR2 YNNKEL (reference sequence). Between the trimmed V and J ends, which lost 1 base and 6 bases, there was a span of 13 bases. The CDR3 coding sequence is TGTGCCAGCAGCCAAGGAGCCGGGATGGGTAATTCACCCCTCCACTTT. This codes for CASSQGAGMGNSPLHF.

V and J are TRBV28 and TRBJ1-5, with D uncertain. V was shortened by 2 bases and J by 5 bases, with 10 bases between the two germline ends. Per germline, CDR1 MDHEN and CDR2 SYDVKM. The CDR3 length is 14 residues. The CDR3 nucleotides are TGTGCCAGCAGTTTAGGAGCGCCCGATCAGCCCCAGCATTTT. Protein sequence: CASSLGAPDQPQHF.

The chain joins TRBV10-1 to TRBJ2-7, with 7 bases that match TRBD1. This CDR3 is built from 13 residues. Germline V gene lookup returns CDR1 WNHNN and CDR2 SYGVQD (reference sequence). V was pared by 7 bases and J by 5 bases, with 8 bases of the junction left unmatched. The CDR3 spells CASNRQGTHEQYF. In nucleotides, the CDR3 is TGCGCCAGCAACCGACAGGGTACCCACGAGCAGTACTTC.

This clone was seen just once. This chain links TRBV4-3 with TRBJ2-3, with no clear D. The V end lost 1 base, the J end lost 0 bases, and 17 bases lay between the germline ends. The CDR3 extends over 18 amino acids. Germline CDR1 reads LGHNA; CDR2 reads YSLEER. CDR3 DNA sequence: TGCGCCAGCAGCCAAGGCATCGGTGCGGCACAGAGCACAGATACGCAGTATTTT. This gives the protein CASSQGIGAAQSTDTQYF.

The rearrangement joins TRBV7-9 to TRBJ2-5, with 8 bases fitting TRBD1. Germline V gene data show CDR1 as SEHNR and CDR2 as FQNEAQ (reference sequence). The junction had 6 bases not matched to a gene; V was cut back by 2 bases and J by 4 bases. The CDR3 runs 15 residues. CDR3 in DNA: TGTGCCAGCAGCTTACAAGGACAGGGAGGAGAGACCCAGTACTTC. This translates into CASSLQGQGGETQYF.

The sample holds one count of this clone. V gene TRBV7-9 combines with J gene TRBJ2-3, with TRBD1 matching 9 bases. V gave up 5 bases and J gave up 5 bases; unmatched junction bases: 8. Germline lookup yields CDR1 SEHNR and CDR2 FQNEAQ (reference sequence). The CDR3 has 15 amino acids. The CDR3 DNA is TGTGCCAGCAGCCCTTACAGGGGGCGGGGAGATACGCAGTATTTT. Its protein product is CASSPYRGRGDTQYF. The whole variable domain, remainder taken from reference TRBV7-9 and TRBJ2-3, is DTGVSQNPRHKITKRGQNVTFRCDPISEHNRLYWYRQTLGQGPEFLTYFQNEAQLEKSRLLSDRFSAERPKGSFSTLEIQRTEQGDSAMYLCASSPYRGRGDTQYFGPGTRLTVL.

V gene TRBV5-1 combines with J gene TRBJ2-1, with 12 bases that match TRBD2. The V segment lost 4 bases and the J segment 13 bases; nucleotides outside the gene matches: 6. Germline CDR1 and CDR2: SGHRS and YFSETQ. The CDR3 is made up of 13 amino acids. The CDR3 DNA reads TGCGCCAGCAGCAGGACTAGCGGGGCGCCCCAGTTCTTC. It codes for CASSRTSGAPQFF.

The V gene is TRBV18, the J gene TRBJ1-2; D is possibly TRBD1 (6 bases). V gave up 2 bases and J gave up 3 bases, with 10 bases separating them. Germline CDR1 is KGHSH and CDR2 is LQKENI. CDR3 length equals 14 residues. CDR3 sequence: CASSPEGQDYGYTF. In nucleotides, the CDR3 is TGTGCCAGCTCACCAGAGGGACAAGACTATGGCTACACCTTC.

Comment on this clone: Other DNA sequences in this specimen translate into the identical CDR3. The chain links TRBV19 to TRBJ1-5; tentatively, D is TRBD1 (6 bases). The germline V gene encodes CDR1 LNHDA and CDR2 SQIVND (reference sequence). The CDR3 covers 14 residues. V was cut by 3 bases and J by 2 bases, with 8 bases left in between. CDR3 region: CASSIAGGNQPQHF. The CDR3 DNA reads TGTGCCAGTAGTATCGCAGGGGGCAATCAGCCCCAGCATTTT.

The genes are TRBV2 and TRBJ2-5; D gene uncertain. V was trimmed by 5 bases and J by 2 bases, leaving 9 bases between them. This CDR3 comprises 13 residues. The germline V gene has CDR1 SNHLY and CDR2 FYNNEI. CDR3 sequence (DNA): TGTGCCAGCAGTTGGGAACAGCAAGAGACCCAGTACTTC. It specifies CASSWEQQETQYF.

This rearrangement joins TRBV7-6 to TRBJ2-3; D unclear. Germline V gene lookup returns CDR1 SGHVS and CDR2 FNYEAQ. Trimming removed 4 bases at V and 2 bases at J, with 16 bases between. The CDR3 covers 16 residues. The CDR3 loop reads CASSSGAWLPTDTQYF. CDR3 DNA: TGTGCCAGCAGCTCCGGTGCCTGGCTCCCCACAGATACGCAGTATTTT.

The CDR3 sequence is CASSISMGNTEAFF. The CDR3 DNA reads TGTGCCAGTAGTATCTCCATGGGGAACACTGAAGCTTTCTTT. The chain links TRBV19 to TRBJ1-1, with no clear D. This CDR3 spans 14 amino acids. Germline CDR1 LNHDA, CDR2 SQIVND (reference sequence). Trimming pared 3 bases from V and 1 base from J, leaving 9 bases between.

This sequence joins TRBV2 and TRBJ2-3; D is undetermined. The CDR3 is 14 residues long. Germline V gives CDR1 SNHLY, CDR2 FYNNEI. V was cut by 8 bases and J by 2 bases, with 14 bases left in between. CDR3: CASLPGLSTDTQYF. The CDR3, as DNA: TGTGCCAGCCTACCGGGCCTCTCCACAGATACGCAGTATTTT.

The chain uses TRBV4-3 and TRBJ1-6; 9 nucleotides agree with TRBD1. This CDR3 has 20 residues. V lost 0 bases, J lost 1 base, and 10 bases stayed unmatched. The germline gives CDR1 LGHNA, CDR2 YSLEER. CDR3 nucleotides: TGCGCCAGCAGCCAAGATATTACAGGGGGCGTTGGGTCCTATAATTCACCCCTCCACTTT. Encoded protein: CASSQDITGGVGSYNSPLHF.

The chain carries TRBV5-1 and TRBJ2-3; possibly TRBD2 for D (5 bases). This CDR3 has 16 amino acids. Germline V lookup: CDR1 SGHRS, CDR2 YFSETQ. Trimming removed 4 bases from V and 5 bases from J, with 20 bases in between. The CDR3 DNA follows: TGCGCCAGCAGCCTGGGGTACGGACTCGAGGGAGATACGCAGTATTTT. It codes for CASSLGYGLEGDTQYF.

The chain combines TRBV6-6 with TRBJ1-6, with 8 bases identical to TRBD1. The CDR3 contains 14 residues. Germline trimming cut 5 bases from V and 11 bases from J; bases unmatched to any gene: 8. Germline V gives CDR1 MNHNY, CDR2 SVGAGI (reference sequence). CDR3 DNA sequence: TGTGCCAGCAGTGACAGGGGTGGGAATGCACCCCTCCACTTT. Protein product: CASSDRGGNAPLHF.

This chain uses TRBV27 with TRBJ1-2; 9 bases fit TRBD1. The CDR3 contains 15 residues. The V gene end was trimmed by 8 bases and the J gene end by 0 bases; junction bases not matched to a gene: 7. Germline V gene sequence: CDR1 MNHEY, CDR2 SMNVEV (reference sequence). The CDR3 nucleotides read TGTGCCAGCGGCCGGACAGGGGTTTCTAACTATGGCTACACCTTC. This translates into CASGRTGVSNYGYTF.

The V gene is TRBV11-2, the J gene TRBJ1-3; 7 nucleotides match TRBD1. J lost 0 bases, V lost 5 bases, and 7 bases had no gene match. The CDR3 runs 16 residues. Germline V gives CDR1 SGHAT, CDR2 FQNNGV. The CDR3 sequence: CASSTGRDSSGNTIYF. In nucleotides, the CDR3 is TGTGCCAGCAGCACAGGTCGGGACAGCTCTGGAAACACCATATATTTT.

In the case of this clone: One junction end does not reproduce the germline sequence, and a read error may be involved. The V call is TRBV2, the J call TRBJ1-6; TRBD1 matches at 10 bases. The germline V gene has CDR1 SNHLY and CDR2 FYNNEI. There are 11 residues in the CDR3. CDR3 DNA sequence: TGTGCCAGCAGTGAATTGGGACAGGGGTTCTTT. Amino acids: CASSELGQGFF.

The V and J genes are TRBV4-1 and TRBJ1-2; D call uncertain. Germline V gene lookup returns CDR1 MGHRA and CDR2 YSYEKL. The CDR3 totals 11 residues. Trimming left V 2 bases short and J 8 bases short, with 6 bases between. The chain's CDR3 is CASSQRHGYTF. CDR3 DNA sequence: TGCGCCAGCAGCCAAAGACACGGCTACACCTTC.

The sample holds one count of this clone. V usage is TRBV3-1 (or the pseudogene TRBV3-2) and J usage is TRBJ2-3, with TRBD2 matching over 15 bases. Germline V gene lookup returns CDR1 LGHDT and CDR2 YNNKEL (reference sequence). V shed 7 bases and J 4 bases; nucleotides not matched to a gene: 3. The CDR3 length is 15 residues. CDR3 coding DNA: TGTGCCAGCACTAGGACTAGCGGGGGGGCAGATACGCAGTATTTT. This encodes CASTRTSGGADTQYF.

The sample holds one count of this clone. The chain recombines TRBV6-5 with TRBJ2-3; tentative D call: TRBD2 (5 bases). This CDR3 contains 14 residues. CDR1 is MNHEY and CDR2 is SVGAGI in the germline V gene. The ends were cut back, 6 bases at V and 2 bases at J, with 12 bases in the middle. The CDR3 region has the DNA TGTGCCAGCAGCCCCGGGGTATTCACAGATACGCAGTATTTT. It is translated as CASSPGVFTDTQYF.